Presented here are 3 T cell receptor beta chains from one specimen sequenced in a study of cytomegalovirus exposure and HLA in healthy donors. It was with 60 Vbeta and 13 Jbeta primers that the PCR ran. TCRdb keeps only in-frame clones here, not all; method: immunoSEQ multiplex PCR. The sample carries under 200,000 clones, roughly four fifths recorded once. The sample consisted of PBMCs. These receptors all stem from a man aged 55-75 years in good health and CMV-seronegative.

The rearrangement links TRBV29-1 to TRBJ2-5; TRBD2 is a possible D gene (6 bases). Germline V gives CDR1 SQVTM, CDR2 ANQGSEA. CDR3 size: 12 residues. Trimming took off 4 bases at V and 5 bases at J, with 11 bases between the two ends. The DNA of the CDR3 is TGCAGCGTTGGGTTACTAGCCGAGACCCAGTACTTC. Residues: CSVGLLAETQYF.

This clone came up a few times. The chain employs TRBV7-2 and TRBJ1-5; D possibly corresponds to TRBD1 (5 bases). With 1 base removed from V and 4 bases from J, the gap between germline ends came to 8 bases. This CDR3 comprises 14 residues. Per germline, CDR1 SGHTA and CDR2 FQGNSA. The chain's CDR3 is CASSLVPGNQPQHF. Here the CDR3 DNA reads TGTGCCAGCAGCTTAGTTCCAGGGAATCAGCCCCAGCATTTT.

The V gene is TRBV28, the J gene TRBJ1-2; D might be TRBD1 (5 bases). The germline gives CDR1 MDHEN, CDR2 SYDVKM. The length of the CDR3 is 11 residues. Trimming took 5 bases from V and 7 from J, leaving 8 bases between them. CDR3 DNA sequence: TGTGCCAGCAGTCCAGGGTTTGGCTACACCTTC. Its translation is CASSPGFGYTF.